A selection of T cell receptor beta chains follows, all from one sample in a study of blood T cell repertoires in COVID-19. TCRdb keeps only in-frame clones here, not all; method: immunoSEQ multiplex PCR. The repertoire holds about 400,000 clones, with around nine tenths as singletons. Sequencing input: PBMCs or T cells enriched from blood (not recorded which). All receptors derive from a woman in her thirties with acute COVID-19. The CDR3 runs from the conserved cysteine through the conserved F or W.

j_gene,v_gene,CDR3aa
TRBJ2-1,TRBV6-2/TRBV6-3,CASSKFQGKVDEQFF
TRBJ2-7,TRBV20-1,CSASSRGQGTYEQYF
TRBJ2-5,TRBV6-5,CASSWTPKETQYF
TRBJ2-2,TRBV5-1,CASSPIPGQGNTGELFF
TRBJ2-3,TRBV2,CASTGTSHTDTQYF
TRBJ1-1,TRBV27,CASRTGAEAFF
TRBJ1-1,TRBV19,CASSPPGSLAKAFF
TRBJ2-7,TRBV27,CASRYIAGSSYEQYF
TRBJ2-7,TRBV6-5,CASTAELEQYF
TRBJ2-3,TRBV6-5,CASSYGGGPDTQYF
TRBJ2-5,TRBV6-6,CASSDSTVTQETQYF
TRBJ1-1,TRBV10-3,CAISERGNTEAFF
TRBJ1-5,TRBV5-6,CASSFGGQGWQPQHF
TRBJ2-6,TRBV7-2,CASSSGYSGANVLTF
TRBJ1-2,TRBV7-9,CASSLEAGSYGYTF
TRBJ2-1,TRBV5-1,CASSLGSSSYNEQFF
TRBJ1-4,TRBV4-1,CASSQASSLGNEKLFF
TRBJ2-6,TRBV15,CATSRLSGANVLTF
TRBJ2-2,TRBV4-1,CASSQDPRLAGGVTGELFF
TRBJ2-7,TRBV18,CASSPNRDEQYF
TRBJ2-7,TRBV2,CANGQGNSYEQYF
TRBJ1-2,TRBV6-5,CASSYGGQPYGYTF
TRBJ1-2,TRBV19,CASSIATGGMVANYGYTF
TRBJ1-4,TRBV30,CAWSFGGRLSGNEKLFF
TRBJ2-2,TRBV5-1,CASSSLAGADTGELFF
TRBJ2-5,TRBV7-7,CASKGVQETQYF
TRBJ2-7,TRBV6-2/TRBV6-3,CASSESIAGPYEQYF
TRBJ2-1,TRBV18,CASSPGPSQQFF
TRBJ1-6,TRBV10-3,CAISGGQGPNVSPLHF
TRBJ2-7,TRBV29-1,CSVAGSRYEQYF
TRBJ2-2,TRBV5-8,CASSSREEYGELFF
TRBJ1-3,TRBV5-4,CASSSQQGGGGNTIYF
TRBJ1-6,TRBV2,CASSEWGSNSPLHF
TRBJ1-3,TRBV10-3,CATKKQGAGGRHTIYF
TRBJ2-3,TRBV9,CASSVDGTGEVSTDTQYF
TRBJ2-7,TRBV21-1,CASSPTRTVNSFEQYF
TRBJ2-2,TRBV24-1,CATSDFTGSPGELFF
TRBJ1-6,TRBV5-1,CASSKTGTGAQRASSPLHF
TRBJ2-5,TRBV7-7,CASSIQGASRETQYF
TRBJ1-4,TRBV28,CASSGQRATNEKLFF
TRBJ2-1,TRBV27,CASHERGAGGYNEQFF
TRBJ1-1,TRBV13,CASSSRQEWGTEAFF
TRBJ1-6,TRBV6-1,CASSEHASNRSPLHF
TRBJ2-7,TRBV19,CASRQGAAGEQYF
TRBJ2-5,TRBV4-3,CASSQDRTSGGETQYF
TRBJ2-2,TRBV9,CASSPSHRTSGGYTGELFF
TRBJ2-5,TRBV7-2,CASSLAGGGYQETQYF
TRBJ1-2,TRBV7-9,CASSLAGSQGIKSNGYTF
TRBJ1-6,TRBV12-3/TRBV12-4,CASSFGDSPLHF
TRBJ1-1,TRBV30,CAWRGTGGRTEAFF
TRBJ1-4,TRBV2,CASSARGSLEKLFF
TRBJ2-1,TRBV7-3,CASNLHGQTDNEQFF
TRBJ1-4,TRBV19,CASSLESNEKLFF
TRBJ1-1,TRBV12-5,CASGLVPGQPNTEAFF